This TCR beta chain was captured in a study of T cell repertoires in cytomegalovirus infection. V shed 0 bases and J shed 0 bases, with 8 bases lying between them. This CDR3 is 15 amino acids long. The germline V gene encodes CDR1 SGHVS and CDR2 FQNEAQ. TCRdb passed the reads through MiXCR, listing each CDR3 protein once. The sample has a few hundred thousand distinct CDR3 sequences, 15% to 20% seen once. This clonotype was seen many times. The J gene is TRBJ1-2, the V gene TRBV7-8; D is undetermined. The sample consisted of CD8+ T cells from PBMCs. This clonotype was sampled from a human donor in good health (CMV status not recorded). Some clones in this sample may be carry-over from other donors' samples. The CDR3 DNA follows: TGTGCCAGCAGCTTAGCAGGCGCGGCTAACTATGGCTACACCTTC. Protein: CASSLAGAANYGYTF.